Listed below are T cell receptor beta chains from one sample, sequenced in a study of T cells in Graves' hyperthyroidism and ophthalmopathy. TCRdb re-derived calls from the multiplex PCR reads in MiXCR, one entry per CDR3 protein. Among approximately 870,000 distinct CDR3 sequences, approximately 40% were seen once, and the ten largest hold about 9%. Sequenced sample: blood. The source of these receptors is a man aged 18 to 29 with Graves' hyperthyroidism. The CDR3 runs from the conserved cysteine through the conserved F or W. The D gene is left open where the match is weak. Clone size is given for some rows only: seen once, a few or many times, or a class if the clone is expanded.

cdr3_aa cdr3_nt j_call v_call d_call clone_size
CSARLGDRGLSYEQYF TGCAGTGCTAGACTGGGTGACAGGGGGCTTTCCTACGAGCAGTACTTC TRBJ2-7 TRBV20-1 TRBD1 few
CASSLFPRQLNTEAFF TGCGCCAGCAGCTTGTTTCCTCGACAGTTGAACACTGAAGCTTTCTTT TRBJ1-1 TRBV5-1 . .
CASSEARRGHQPQHF TGTGCCAGCAGTGAAGCGCGAAGGGGCCATCAGCCCCAGCATTTT TRBJ1-5 TRBV2 . many
CASRPRDSYEQYF TGTGCCAGCAGGCCCAGGGACTCCTACGAGCAGTACTTC TRBJ2-7 TRBV3-1 . .
CASSRAGGANVLTF TGTGCCAGCAGTCGAGCGGGCGGGGCCAACGTCCTGACTTTC TRBJ2-6 TRBV19 . once
CAIRELVGTGELFF TGTGCCATCAGGGAACTAGTAGGAACCGGGGAGCTGTTTTTT TRBJ2-2 TRBV10-3 . many
CASNLGTGVIEQYF TGCGCCAGCAACCTCGGGACAGGGGTGATCGAGCAGTACTTC TRBJ2-7 TRBV5-1 TRBD1 .
CASLSGDDTGELFF TGTGCCAGCCTTTCAGGGGACGACACCGGGGAGCTGTTTTTT TRBJ2-2 TRBV7-6 . many
CASSHQRGGGQPQHF TGCGCCAGCAGCCACCAAAGGGGGGGAGGTCAGCCCCAGCATTTT TRBJ1-5 TRBV4-1 . few
CASSLEREGFNGYTF TGTGCCAGCAGCCTAGAGAGGGAGGGCTTTAATGGCTACACCTTC TRBJ1-2 TRBV7-2 . .
CASSLEDRGREKLFF TGTGCCAGCAGCTTAGAGGACAGGGGGAGGGAAAAACTGTTTTTT TRBJ1-4 TRBV7-8 TRBD1 .
CASSVSGTANTGELFF TGTGCCAGCAGCGTTAGCGGCACCGCGAACACCGGGGAGCTGTTTTTT TRBJ2-2 TRBV9 . few
CASSYSGGGDYGYTF TGTGCCAGCAGTTACTCGGGGGGTGGCGACTATGGCTACACCTTC TRBJ1-2 TRBV10-3 . few
CASSLTPGQGIHEQYF TGTGCCAGCAGCTTAACACCGGGACAGGGTATTCACGAGCAGTACTTC TRBJ2-7 TRBV7-2 TRBD1 .
CASRRGQGFPEAFF TGTGCCAGCCGGAGGGGACAGGGATTTCCTGAAGCTTTCTTT TRBJ1-1 TRBV7-9 TRBD1 few
CASSQVDARERKAFF TGCGCCAGCAGCCAAGTGGATGCCAGGGAGAGGAAAGCTTTCTTT TRBJ1-1 TRBV4-1 . .
CASSLEAGPPSGAFF TGTGCCAGCAGCTTAGAGGCAGGCCCCCCATCGGGAGCTTTCTTT TRBJ1-1 TRBV7-6 . few
CASRYVGAQETQYF TGTGCCAGCAGATACGTAGGCGCCCAAGAGACCCAGTACTTC TRBJ2-5 TRBV6-1 . .
CASAAGRTEAFF TGTGCCAGTGCGGCAGGTCGGACTGAAGCTTTCTTT TRBJ1-1 TRBV19 . many
CASSLEQAAANYGYTF TGTGCCAGCAGCTTGGAACAGGCGGCGGCAAACTATGGCTACACCTTC TRBJ1-2 TRBV5-4 . .
CASSVGTREEQYF TGTGCCAGCAGCGTAGGGACTCGGGAAGAGCAGTACTTC TRBJ2-7 TRBV9 . many
CASSLSSLTEYGSPLHF TGTGCCAGCAGTTTATCGAGCCTAACAGAGTACGGATCACCCCTCCACTTT TRBJ1-6 TRBV9 . .
CASSWDRKGETQYF TGTGCCAGCAGCTGGGACAGGAAGGGGGAGACCCAGTACTTC TRBJ2-5 TRBV7-6 TRBD1 few
CASSLQAAGANVLTF TGTGCCAGCAGCTTGCAAGCCGCGGGGGCCAACGTCCTGACTTTC TRBJ2-6 TRBV5-8 . many
CASSRGGPYEQYF TGTGCCAGCAGCCGCGGGGGGCCCTACGAGCAGTACTTC TRBJ2-7 TRBV7-2 TRBD2 many
CASATGYGYTF TGTGCCAGTGCAACAGGCTATGGCTACACCTTC TRBJ1-2 TRBV19 . .
CATSDPIDRQETQYF TGTGCCACCAGTGATCCCATAGACAGACAAGAGACCCAGTACTTC TRBJ2-5 TRBV24-1 . many
CATSVYRDSLVYEQYF TGTGCCACCAGCGTATACCGGGACAGTCTTGTCTACGAGCAGTACTTC TRBJ2-7 TRBV15 TRBD1 few
CASRESTGGHGYTF TGTGCCAGCAGGGAATCGACAGGGGGCCATGGCTACACCTTC TRBJ1-2 TRBV2 TRBD1 many
CASSLQGLPAFF TGTGCCAGCAGCTTGCAAGGGCTCCCCGCTTTCTTT TRBJ1-1 TRBV5-6 . many
CSVSGNTGANVLTF TGCAGCGTTTCAGGGAACACCGGGGCCAACGTCCTGACTTTC TRBJ2-6 TRBV29-1 . once
CSAPWWEGTQGSGYEQYF TGCAGTGCCCCCTGGTGGGAGGGTACCCAAGGTTCGGGCTACGAGCAGTACTTC TRBJ2-7 TRBV20-1 TRBD2 few
CASSIGRGLSGANVLTF TGTGCCAGTAGTATTGGGCGAGGGCTCTCTGGGGCCAACGTCCTGACTTTC TRBJ2-6 TRBV19 . .
CASSERQMSSTDTQYF TGTGCCAGCAGTGAGAGGCAGATGAGTAGCACAGATACGCAGTATTTT TRBJ2-3 TRBV2 . .
CASSSVGGDTDTQYF TGCGCCAGCAGCTCCGTTGGGGGGGACACAGATACGCAGTATTTT TRBJ2-3 TRBV5-1 TRBD2 once
CASSHGGYGYTF TGTGCCAGCAGTCACGGGGGCTATGGCTACACCTTC TRBJ1-2 TRBV5-4 . few
CASSTGQGVTEAFF TGTGCCAGCAGCACCGGCCAGGGAGTTACTGAAGCTTTCTTT TRBJ1-1 TRBV6-5 . .
CSARMLANQETQYF TGCAGTGCTAGAATGCTAGCGAACCAAGAGACCCAGTACTTC TRBJ2-5 TRBV20-1 . .
CASSFSRGEYEQYF TGTGCCAGCAGCTTTAGCAGGGGAGAGTACGAGCAGTACTTC TRBJ2-7 TRBV7-2 . many
CASSDPQGTEAFF TGTGCCAGCAGTGACCCCCAAGGAACTGAAGCTTTCTTT TRBJ1-1 TRBV6-5 . .
CASSSTPGPRTGELFF TGTGCCAGCAGCTCCACCCCGGGACCTAGAACCGGGGAGCTGTTTTTT TRBJ2-2 TRBV7-2 . few
CSASGIAGGQETQYF TGCAGTGCTAGCGGGATAGCGGGGGGCCAAGAGACCCAGTACTTC TRBJ2-5 TRBV20-1 TRBD2 .
CASSPTSGSTGELFF TGTGCCAGCAGTCCGACTAGTGGTAGCACCGGGGAGCTGTTTTTT TRBJ2-2 TRBV7-3 . many
CATTSNRGKLSSQPQHF TGTGCCACCACTTCGAATAGGGGCAAGCTCAGCAGTCAGCCCCAGCATTTT TRBJ1-5 TRBV19 . .
CASSQGRATGYEQYF TGTGCCAGCAGCCAAGGGCGGGCCACTGGCTACGAGCAGTACTTC TRBJ2-7 TRBV7-9 . once
CASSSRGTAGNTIYF TGTGCCAGCAGCTCCCGAGGGACGGCTGGAAACACCATATATTTT TRBJ1-3 TRBV7-9 . .
CASSVEQGAFF TGTGCCAGCAGTGTGGAGCAGGGAGCTTTCTTT TRBJ1-1 TRBV2 . many
CASSPRGRVFSGANVLTF TGCGCCAGCAGTCCCCGGGGCAGGGTGTTCTCTGGGGCCAACGTCCTGACTTTC TRBJ2-6 TRBV5-1 . .
CASSQMDAPYEQYF TGCGCCAGCAGCCAAATGGACGCCCCCTACGAGCAGTACTTC TRBJ2-7 TRBV5-1 . few
CASSVTAFNTEAFF TGCGCCAGCAGCGTGACAGCTTTTAACACTGAAGCTTTCTTT TRBJ1-1 TRBV5-1 . few
CASSASGGVLNGELFF TGTGCCAGCAGCGCCTCTGGGGGTGTGCTTAACGGGGAGCTGTTTTTT TRBJ2-2 TRBV11-1 . .
CASSSYRDGYEQYF TGTGCCAGCAGTTCTTACCGGGACGGATACGAGCAGTACTTC TRBJ2-7 TRBV6-5 . .
CSVGLAGAADTQYF TGCAGCGTTGGACTAGCGGGAGCGGCAGATACGCAGTATTTT TRBJ2-3 TRBV29-1 TRBD2 few